The 16 T cell receptor beta chains below come from one sample, sequenced in a study of OX40 agonist ivuxolimab in advanced cancers. Sequenced by immunoSEQ multiplex PCR; TCRdb stores in-frame clones only, minus some. Of nearly 80,000 clones in the sample, approximately 94% were seen once. Sequencing used CD4+ or CD8+ T cells sorted from blood, obtained in a trial of the OX40 agonist ivuxolimab. These receptor sequences come from an adult with an advanced solid tumor such as melanoma, head and neck, liver or kidney cancer.

The rearrangement uses TRBV7-2 and TRBJ2-1; 9 nucleotides align to TRBD1. CDR1 SGHTA and CDR2 FQGNSA come from the germline V gene. This CDR3 is 15 amino acids long. V was clipped by 5 bases and J by 1 base; unmatched bases: 3. The CDR3 region has the DNA TGTGCCAGCAGCCTAGGGACAGGGTCCTACAATGAGCAGTTCTTC. It yields the protein CASSLGTGSYNEQFF.

CDR3 nucleotides: TGTGCCAGCAGCTATTTAGCGGGAAGGACTGGCGGCACAGATACGCAGTATTTT. Amino acid sequence: CASSYLAGRTGGTDTQYF. The V and J genes are TRBV5-4 and TRBJ2-3; TRBD2 matches 8 bases. CDR3 length: 18 amino acids. Germline V CDR1 and CDR2: SGHNT, YYREEE (reference sequence). V dropped 3 bases and J dropped 1; count of bases not matched to a gene: 13.

In regard to this clone: Other nucleotide sequences in the sample specify the same CDR3. In DNA form, the CDR3 reads TGTGCCAGTAGTATTGGGGGGAACACTGAAGCTTTCTTT. It yields the protein CASSIGGNTEAFF. The chain carries TRBV19 and TRBJ1-1, with D tentatively TRBD1 (5 bases). CDR1 and CDR2 from the germline V gene are LNHDA and SQIVND (reference sequence). CDR3 length equals 13 residues. Trimming removed 3 bases at V and 1 base at J, with 6 bases between.

The rearrangement uses TRBV7-2 and TRBJ1-2; tentatively, D is TRBD1 (5 bases). This CDR3 spans 15 amino acids. The germline gives CDR1 SGHTA, CDR2 FQGNSA. The V end lost 2 bases, the J end lost 4 bases, and 14 bases lay between the germline ends. As DNA, the CDR3 is TGTGCCAGCAGCTTACCCCAGGGAGGGATCTATGGCTACACCTTC. Its translation: CASSLPQGGIYGYTF.

The chain uses TRBV27 and TRBJ2-2; D might be TRBD2 (6 bases). Germline values: CDR1 MNHEY, CDR2 SMNVEV (reference sequence). With 2 bases removed from V and 1 base from J, the gap between germline ends came to 14 bases. This CDR3 spans 17 amino acids. For the CDR3, the DNA is TGTGCCAGCAGTTTAGGAGGGGTTTGGATGAACACCGGGGAGCTGTTTTTT. This translates into CASSLGGVWMNTGELFF.

The rearrangement joins TRBV28 to TRBJ2-1; unclear D gene. CDR3 size: 16 residues. CDR1 is MDHEN and CDR2 is SYDVKM in the germline V gene. With 3 bases removed from V and 3 bases from J, the gap between germline ends came to 15 bases. The CDR3 bases are TGTGCCAGCAGTTTTCGCCCCTCAGGTCGCTACAATGAGCAGTTCTTC. Protein: CASSFRPSGRYNEQFF.

This clone has just one count. The chain has TRBV7-6 and TRBJ1-4; 10 bases are a match to TRBD1. Looked up from germline, CDR1 is SGHVS and CDR2 is FNYEAQ. This CDR3 is 13 amino acids long. The junction had 2 bases not matched to a gene; V was cut back by 6 bases and J by 7 bases. The CDR3 DNA follows: TGTGCCAGCAGGGACAGGGGGGGTGAAAAACTGTTTTTT. The encoded protein is CASRDRGGEKLFF.

On this clone: The sample contains more than one DNA sequence encoding this CDR3. J is TRBJ2-7 and V is TRBV27, with D unresolved. Germline V gene lookup returns CDR1 MNHEY and CDR2 SMNVEV (reference sequence). CDR3 length: 14 residues. Between the trimmed V and J ends, which lost 2 bases and 0 bases, there was a span of 8 bases. CDR3 sequence (DNA): TGTGCCAGCAGTTTAGTCACGGGCTCCTACGAGCAGTACTTC. Encoded protein: CASSLVTGSYEQYF.

Notes on this clone: An end of the junction does not agree with germline; a read error may underlie this. The chain couples TRBV19 to TRBJ1-5; D is unresolved. This CDR3 has 13 amino acids. The germline gives CDR1 LNHDA, CDR2 SQIVND (reference sequence). This CDR3 is CASSIAINQPQHF. The CDR3 region has the DNA TGTGCCAGCAGTATAGCCATTAATCAGCCCCAGCATTTT.

The chain has TRBV5-5 and TRBJ2-1; D gene ambiguous. V lost 3 bases, J lost 6 bases, and 1 base lay in between. The CDR3 contains 10 residues. Germline lookup yields CDR1 SGHKS and CDR2 YYEKEE (reference sequence). In nucleotides, the CDR3 is TGTGCCAGCAGCTCCAATGAGCAGTTCTTC. This encodes CASSSNEQFF.

The chain uses TRBV19 and TRBJ2-1; D possibly uses TRBD1 or TRBD2 (6 bases each). Germline assignment: CDR1 LNHDA and CDR2 SQIVND (reference sequence). The CDR3 length is 14 residues. V lost 5 bases and J 5 bases, leaving 13 bases between the germline ends. CDR3 nucleotides: TGTGCCAGTAGTTCCGGGGGCCAGAACAATGAGCAGTTCTTC. Its translation: CASSSGGQNNEQFF.

J is TRBJ1-2 and V is TRBV30, with a weak D call TRBD1 (5 bases). This CDR3 is built from 15 residues. V lost 4 bases and J lost 3, with 18 bases in between. Germline CDR1 and CDR2: GTSNPN and SVGIG (reference sequence). The CDR3 loop reads CAWNAARVGDYGYTF. The CDR3 nucleotides read TGTGCCTGGAATGCGGCCCGCGTGGGGGACTATGGCTACACCTTC. Complete variable domain (other parts from reference TRBV30 and TRBJ1-2): SQTIHQWPATLVQPVGSPLSLECTVEGTSNPNLYWYRQAAGRGLQLLFYSVGIGQISSEVPQNLSASRPQDRQFILSSKKLLLSDSGFYLCAWNAARVGDYGYTFGSGTRLTVV.

This rearrangement joins TRBV6-1 to TRBJ1-1; D remains unclear. V was clipped by 1 base and J by 0 bases, with 6 bases between them. CDR1 is MNHNS, CDR2 SASEGT, per germline. The CDR3 totals 14 residues. In DNA, the CDR3 is TGTGCCAGCAGTGAAGAACAGATGAACACTGAAGCTTTCTTT. Protein sequence: CASSEEQMNTEAFF.

The chain carries TRBV7-9 and TRBJ2-7; unclear D gene. V lost 5 bases and J 4 bases, leaving 9 bases between the germline ends. The CDR3 covers 12 residues. From germline, CDR1 is SEHNR and CDR2 FQNEAQ (reference sequence). The CDR3 bases are TGTGCCAGCAGCGCCCGAGGATACGAGCAGTACTTC. It translates to CASSARGYEQYF.

The chain has TRBV28 and TRBJ2-5; TRBD1 matches 7 bases. The germline CDR1 and CDR2 sequences are MDHEN and SYDVKM. V gave up 7 bases and J gave up 0 bases; unmatched junction bases: 11. This CDR3 spans 16 amino acids. The DNA for the CDR3 is TGTGCCAGCACCGAATCGACAGGGTGGGACCAAGAGACCCAGTACTTC. Residues: CASTESTGWDQETQYF.

The chain carries TRBV4-3 and TRBJ2-1, with unresolved D. Trimming took off 1 base at V and 0 bases at J, with 7 bases between the two ends. This CDR3 is built from 15 residues. The V gene's germline CDR1 is LGHNA and CDR2 YSLEER. CDR3 amino acids: CASSQVESSYNEQFF. Written as DNA, the CDR3 is TGCGCCAGCAGCCAAGTGGAGAGCTCCTACAATGAGCAGTTCTTC.